This T cell receptor (beta chain) was obtained from a study of shared clonotypes between healthy human individuals. With regard to this clone: Its target is not known.

The repertoire was sequenced with immunoSEQ multiplex PCR; TCRdb's copy has only in-frame clones and lacks some. The table includes approximately 980,000 clones, over 75% detected once. The germline gives CDR1 SGHNT, CDR2 YENEEA. The CDR3 loop spans 15 amino acids. V lost 3 bases and J lost 0, with 8 bases in between. Study observations and caveats: Donors were few, which limited the genetic and exposure-history diversity represented. Generally, estimated richness proved larger in naive subsets than it did in memory subsets. It was observed that roughly 5.4% of naive CD4 clonotypes were shared across several donors.

This receptor was identified in a man younger than 30 in good health. Sequenced input: memory CD4+ T cells sorted from blood. Stated subset: CD45RA-negative fraction. The J gene is TRBJ2-2, the V gene TRBV11-3; D is perhaps TRBD2 (5 bases). The CDR3 protein is CASSLGETNTGELFF. CDR3 nucleotide sequence: TGTGCCAGCAGCTTGGGAGAAACGAACACCGGGGAGCTGTTTTTT.